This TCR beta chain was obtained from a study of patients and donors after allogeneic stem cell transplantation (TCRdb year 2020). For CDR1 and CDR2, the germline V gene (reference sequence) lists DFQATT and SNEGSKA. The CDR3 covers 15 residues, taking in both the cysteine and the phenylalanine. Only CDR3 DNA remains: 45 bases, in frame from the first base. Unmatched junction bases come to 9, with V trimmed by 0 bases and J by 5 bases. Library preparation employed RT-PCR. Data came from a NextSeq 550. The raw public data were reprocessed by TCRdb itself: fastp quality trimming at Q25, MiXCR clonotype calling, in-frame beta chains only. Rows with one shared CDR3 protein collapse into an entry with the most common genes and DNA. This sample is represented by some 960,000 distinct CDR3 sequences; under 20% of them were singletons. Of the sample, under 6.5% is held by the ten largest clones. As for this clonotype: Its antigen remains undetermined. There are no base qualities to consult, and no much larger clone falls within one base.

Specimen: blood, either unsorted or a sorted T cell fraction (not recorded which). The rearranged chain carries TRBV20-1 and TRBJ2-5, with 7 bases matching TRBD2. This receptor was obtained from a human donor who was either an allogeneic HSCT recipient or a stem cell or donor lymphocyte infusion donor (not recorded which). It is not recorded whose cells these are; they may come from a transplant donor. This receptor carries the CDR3 CSARDGGERGETQYF. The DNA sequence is TGCAGTGCTAGAGATGGGGGGGAACGGGGGGAGACCCAGTACTTC.